The rows below give T cell receptor beta chains drawn from one sample of a study of shared clonotypes between healthy human individuals. Clones were read by immunoSEQ multiplex PCR, and TCRdb kept only the in-frame ones, dropping some. The sample has about half a million clones, approximately 80% seen once. The sequencing input was PBMCs. The receptors shown here come from a woman between 40 and 55 years old in good health. Some clones in this sample may be carry-over from other donors' samples. The conserved cysteine and the conserved F or W are not part of the CDR3 here. D genes are given only for firm matches.

TRBJ1-1,TRBD1,TRBV28,ASSFQGGTVAF
TRBJ1-1,.,TRBV14,ASSRGPNTEAF
TRBJ2-7,TRBD2,TRBV28,ASSLSGRARNEQY
TRBJ1-3,.,TRBV18,ASSPDRVGAGNTIY
TRBJ2-7,TRBD2,TRBV30,AWSTGGLAGEN
TRBJ2-1,.,TRBV2,ASSEISVSAYNEQF
TRBJ2-1,TRBD1,TRBV7-9,ASSLSVVQGADEQF
TRBJ1-2,.,TRBV28,ASSRWGEPYGYT
TRBJ2-1,.,TRBV4-1,ASSLRGSDEQF
TRBJ1-5,.,TRBV7-8,ASSPRAANQPQH
TRBJ1-2,TRBD1,TRBV15,ATSRARAGGGYGYT
TRBJ2-1,TRBD1,TRBV29-1,SVAGGSRYNEQF
TRBJ2-7,.,TRBV7-9,ASSTTSDRHYEQY
TRBJ1-1,TRBD1,TRBV30,AWVTGQGFEAF
TRBJ2-1,.,TRBV18,ASSPNPGIDEQF
TRBJ2-2,.,TRBV19,ASSIWSRSGELF
TRBJ1-1,.,TRBV27,ASKDRPSMNTEAF
TRBJ1-2,.,TRBV10-3,AISPRGPQGSWDGYT
TRBJ1-2,.,TRBV19,ASSSRRDLRLYGYT
TRBJ2-5,.,TRBV7-9,ASSLAYQGTQY
TRBJ2-5,.,TRBV28,ASTPRIWVSEQETQY
TRBJ2-7,.,TRBV6-6,ASSFGLEGYEQY
TRBJ2-3,.,TRBV15,ATSRTLDTQY
TRBJ2-7,.,TRBV19,ASSIPRLPYEQY
TRBJ1-5,.,TRBV27,ASSSQGLSNQPQH
TRBJ2-7,TRBD2,TRBV5-1,ASSLGLADSSYEQY
TRBJ1-5,.,TRBV28,ASGGRNQPQH
TRBJ2-5,.,TRBV4-3,ASSFGIGQETQY
TRBJ2-7,TRBD2,TRBV4-1,ASSQTPPTSGSSHEQY
TRBJ2-2,.,TRBV19,ASKSQTNTGELF
TRBJ1-1,TRBD1,TRBV28,ASSLYGTGANTEAF
TRBJ1-5,TRBD1,TRBV2,ASRDRGNQPQH
TRBJ2-5,.,TRBV30,AWSVGGGQLRTQY
TRBJ2-7,.,TRBV2,ASSDRASAELWGEQY
TRBJ2-6,.,TRBV27,ASSLSVRTGSGANVLT
TRBJ2-1,TRBD1,TRBV28,ASRGLSSYNEQF
TRBJ2-5,.,TRBV6-1,ASSELRGAQETQY
TRBJ2-7,TRBD2,TRBV28,ASSTPSGSSGYEQY
TRBJ2-1,TRBD2,TRBV28,ASRLRTGWGASGSGSYNEQF
TRBJ2-3,.,TRBV10-1,ASSSGESDTDTQY
.,TRBD2,TRBV6-5,ASSYSTAGVRHEQY
TRBJ2-7,.,TRBV5-1,ASSLGPGETYEQY
TRBJ2-7,.,TRBV2,ASKGINYEQY
TRBJ1-2,TRBD1,TRBV27,ASRAGTASFYGYT
TRBJ2-3,.,TRBV5-1,ASSRGAKEDTQY
TRBJ2-3,TRBD2,TRBV6-1,ASSEIGSGSADTQY
TRBJ2-2,.,TRBV4-2,ASSQAGVETGELF
TRBJ2-2,.,TRBV4-3,ARLERNRDGITGELF
TRBJ1-3,.,TRBV29-1,SGGQTGNTIY
TRBJ2-1,.,TRBV28,ASSLGGGTGSYNEQF
TRBJ2-3,.,TRBV21-1,ASSKGGLAVSTDTQY
TRBJ2-3,.,TRBV6-6,ASSYVAHTDTQY
TRBJ2-2,.,TRBV19,ASSLPRRGTGELF
TRBJ2-2,.,TRBV30,AWRSAGEGTGELS
TRBJ1-4,TRBD1,TRBV28,ASSAGTVNEKLF
TRBJ1-2,TRBD1,TRBV7-8,ASSKTGTGGQGYT
TRBJ2-5,.,TRBV7-6,ASSLASGQETQY
TRBJ2-7,TRBD2,TRBV11-2,ASSLVTSGNYRY
TRBJ2-3,TRBD2,TRBV19,ASSLRPTSASTDTQY
TRBJ1-1,.,TRBV7-6,ASSLGRNTEAF